These 27 T cell receptor beta chains were all obtained from the same sample, sequenced in a study of cytomegalovirus exposure and HLA in healthy donors. The assay was immunoSEQ multiplex PCR, and TCRdb's table has in-frame clones only and misses some. The profile covers 150,000 to 170,000 clones, with less than 90% appearing a single time and approximately 20% taken by the ten largest. Sequencing was carried out using PBMCs. These receptors were obtained from a man younger than 30 in good health and CMV-seropositive.

V and J are TRBV2 and TRBJ1-1; 8 nucleotides align to TRBD1. J lost 1 base, V lost 4 bases, and 8 bases had no gene match. Germline loops: CDR1 SNHLY, CDR2 FYNNEI. The CDR3 covers 16 residues. DNA for the CDR3: TGTGCCAGCAGTGGAGGCAGGGGGCTTGGGAACACTGAAGCTTTCTTT. The encoded protein is CASSGGRGLGNTEAFF.

This clone was found once. In nucleotides, the CDR3 is TGCGCCAGCAGCCAAGATAGGGCGGGTAACACTGAAGCTTTCTTT. Protein sequence: CASSQDRAGNTEAFF. The chain employs TRBV4-3 and TRBJ1-1; the D is unclear. The germline gives CDR1 LGHNA, CDR2 YSLEER. The V end lost 0 bases, the J end lost 2 bases, and 10 bases lay between the germline ends. The CDR3 has 15 amino acids.

The genes are TRBV7-2 and TRBJ2-7; unclear D gene. CDR1 is SGHTA, CDR2 FQGNSA, per germline. V lost 4 bases and J 7 bases, leaving 17 bases between the germline ends. The CDR3 runs 14 residues. The chain's CDR3 is CASSSQATIAEQYF. The CDR3 DNA follows: TGTGCCAGCAGCTCCCAGGCGACAATCGCGGAGCAGTACTTC.

The J gene is TRBJ1-2, the V gene TRBV7-9; 7 nucleotides line up with TRBD1. This CDR3 has 13 residues. The J segment lost 6 bases and the V segment lost 8 bases, leaving 9 bases of the junction unmatched. Germline V gene sequence: CDR1 SEHNR, CDR2 FQNEAQ (reference sequence). CDR3 sequence (DNA): TGTGCCAGCGGGCGTCCGCAGGGGGATGGCTACACCTTC. This sequence encodes CASGRPQGDGYTF.

V and J are TRBV19 and TRBJ1-5; D unclear. The CDR3 has 15 amino acids. The germline V gene has CDR1 LNHDA and CDR2 SQIVND (reference sequence). V lost 3 bases and J lost 0, with 9 bases in between. CDR3 sequence: CASSIIPDSNQPQHF. CDR3 sequence (DNA): TGTGCCAGTAGTATTATTCCAGATAGCAATCAGCCCCAGCATTTT.

This clone appeared many times. DNA of the CDR3: TGTGCCAGCAGCAAGGACAGGGGGACGCAGTATTTT. Protein sequence: CASSKDRGTQYF. The V gene is TRBV5-4, the J gene TRBJ2-3; 10 bases match TRBD1. CDR1 and CDR2 from the germline V gene are SGHNT and YYREEE (reference sequence). V lost 4 bases, J lost 9 bases, and 2 bases stayed unmatched. The CDR3 runs to 12 residues.

The chain carries TRBV20-1 and TRBJ1-4; D is unresolved. Germline lookup yields CDR1 DFQATT and CDR2 SNEGSKA (reference sequence). The V gene lost 5 bases and the J gene lost 6 bases, with 7 bases spanning the gap. This CDR3 contains 11 residues. CDR3 in amino acids: CSARRDEKLFF. For the CDR3, the DNA is TGCAGTGCTCGGAGAGATGAAAAACTGTTTTTT.

Written as DNA, the CDR3 is TGTGCCACCAGCACAGAGCGGGGGGTTCGAAGGGCAGATACGCAGTATTTT. This sequence encodes CATSTERGVRRADTQYF. V gene TRBV15 combines with J gene TRBJ2-3; 9 nucleotides agree with TRBD2. Looked up from germline, CDR1 is LNHNV and CDR2 is YYDKDF (reference sequence). There are 17 residues in the CDR3. Germline trimming cut 4 bases from V and 4 bases from J; bases unmatched to any gene: 12.

In DNA form, the CDR3 reads TGTGCCAGCAGTTACTCGTGGCTAGCGGAGTACGAGCAGTACTTC. This sequence encodes CASSYSWLAEYEQYF. The chain uses TRBV6-5 and TRBJ2-7; 7 bases map to TRBD2. The CDR3 spans 15 residues. V gave up 0 bases and J gave up 4 bases; unmatched junction bases: 6. Germline lookup yields CDR1 MNHEY and CDR2 SVGAGI.

The chain combines TRBV7-9 with TRBJ2-1; D is unresolved. CDR1 and CDR2 from the germline V gene are SEHNR and FQNEAQ (reference sequence). The length of the CDR3 is 14 residues. Trimming removed 4 bases from V and 3 bases from J, with 10 bases in between. The CDR3 nucleotides are TGTGCCAGCAGCTCGGCGGCGCTCTACAATGAGCAGTTCTTC. Residues: CASSSAALYNEQFF.

This rearrangement joins TRBV18 to TRBJ2-1; TRBD2 aligns across 7 bases. Germline CDR1 and CDR2: KGHSH and LQKENI. This CDR3 contains 16 residues. V lost 6 bases to trimming and J lost 3 bases; unmatched junction nucleotides: 11. CDR3: CASSLLERDYYNEQFF. CDR3 DNA: TGTGCCAGCTCCCTTCTGGAGCGGGACTACTACAATGAGCAGTTCTTC.

The chain is built from TRBV5-6 and TRBJ1-3, with 9 bases matching TRBD1. The CDR3 has 15 residues. Germline loops: CDR1 SGHDT, CDR2 YYEEEE. V shed 3 bases and J 0 bases; nucleotides not matched to a gene: 1. CDR3 sequence: CASSSDRGSGNTIYF. The CDR3 nucleotides read TGTGCCAGCAGCTCGGACAGGGGCTCTGGAAACACCATATATTTT.

The sample holds one count of this clone. The chain has TRBV5-1 and TRBJ2-1, with 7 positions matching TRBD2. V was pared by 0 bases and J by 0 bases, with 6 bases of the junction left unmatched. Germline V gene lookup returns CDR1 SGHRS and CDR2 YFSETQ. The CDR3 contains 17 residues. The CDR3 spells CASSLGGLQSSYNEQFF. CDR3 in DNA: TGCGCCAGCAGCTTGGGGGGACTACAGAGCTCCTACAATGAGCAGTTCTTC.

V gene TRBV4-2 combines with J gene TRBJ2-2, with no clear D. Deletions cut 0 bases from V and 11 bases from J, with 13 bases between. The germline gives CDR1 LGHNA, CDR2 YNFKEQ. The CDR3 runs to 14 residues. The chain's CDR3 is CASSQDYHGGELFF. CDR3 in DNA: TGTGCCAGCAGCCAAGATTACCACGGCGGAGAGCTGTTTTTT.

This clone has a single count. This chain connects TRBV6-5 to TRBJ2-7; 9 bases map to TRBD2. CDR1 is MNHEY and CDR2 is SVGAGI in the germline V gene. The CDR3 runs to 15 residues. V gave up 2 bases and J gave up 2 bases; unmatched junction bases: 4. The chain's CDR3 is CASSYGREGPYEQYF. The CDR3 DNA reads as TGTGCCAGCAGTTACGGGCGGGAGGGCCCCTACGAGCAGTACTTC.

The rearrangement joins TRBV19 to TRBJ1-6; D might be TRBD1 (6 bases). Trimming stripped 6 bases from V and 0 bases from J, with 15 bases between. This CDR3 is 17 amino acids long. The germline gives CDR1 LNHDA, CDR2 SQIVND (reference sequence). The CDR3 loop reads CASRRDTLSSYNSPLHF. DNA for the CDR3: TGTGCCAGTAGACGGGACACCCTGAGCTCCTATAATTCACCCCTCCACTTT.

Only one count was recorded for this clone. The rearrangement joins TRBV15 to TRBJ1-4, with TRBD1 matching 10 bases. Per germline, CDR1 LNHNV and CDR2 YYDKDF (reference sequence). V was pared by 0 bases and J by 5 bases, with 3 bases of the junction left unmatched. The CDR3 runs to 16 residues. The CDR3 spells CATSRDAGQGNEKLFF. The CDR3 region has the DNA TGTGCCACCAGCAGAGATGCGGGACAGGGGAATGAAAAACTGTTTTTT.

The rearrangement joins TRBV5-6 to TRBJ1-2; the match to TRBD1 covers 8 bases. The CDR3 covers 14 residues. The germline gives CDR1 SGHDT, CDR2 YYEEEE. The trim removed 4 bases at V and 0 bases at J, leaving 2 bases unmatched. The CDR3 region has the DNA TGTGCCAGCAGCCGACAGGGGACTAACTATGGCTACACCTTC. Translating it yields CASSRQGTNYGYTF. Complete variable domain (other parts from reference TRBV5-6 and TRBJ1-2): DAGVTQSPTHLIKTRGQQVTLRCSPKSGHDTVSWYQQALGQGPQFIFQYYEEEERQRGNFPDRFSGHQFPNYSSELNVNALLLGDSALYLCASSRQGTNYGYTFGSGTRLTVV.

This chain links TRBV6-5 with TRBJ1-2; D is uncertain. CDR1 MNHEY and CDR2 SVGAGI come from the germline V gene. V lost 3 bases and J lost 0, with 2 bases in between. The CDR3 extends over 12 amino acids. CDR3 protein: CASSYTNYGYTF. CDR3 nucleotides: TGTGCCAGCAGTTATACTAACTATGGCTACACCTTC.

The J gene is TRBJ1-6, the V gene TRBV5-4, with 10 bases lining up with TRBD1. The CDR3 spans 14 residues. With 4 bases clipped from V and 9 bases from J, the junction kept 4 bases outside the gene matches. CDR1 is SGHNT, CDR2 YYREEE, per germline (reference sequence). CDR3: CASSEDRGSSPLHF. The CDR3 DNA is TGTGCCAGCAGCGAGGACAGGGGGAGTTCACCCCTCCACTTT.

This chain's CDR3 is CASSHVLAPQETQYF. The CDR3 coding sequence is TGTGCCAGCAGCCACGTCCTGGCTCCCCAAGAGACCCAGTACTTC. This chain links TRBV14 with TRBJ2-5; D uncertain. CDR1 and CDR2 (germline): SGHDN, FVKESK. There are 15 residues in the CDR3. Trimming stripped 3 bases from V and 1 base from J, with 12 bases between.

This chain uses TRBV18 with TRBJ1-5; D not certain. Trimming stripped 2 bases from V and 7 bases from J, with 12 bases between. Germline V CDR1 and CDR2: KGHSH, LQKENI. The CDR3 runs to 14 residues. The CDR3 reads CASSPAGLGQPQHF. DNA of the CDR3: TGTGCCAGCTCACCAGCGGGCTTGGGACAGCCCCAGCATTTT.

The V gene is TRBV2, the J gene TRBJ1-2; 12 bases fit TRBD1. The V gene's germline CDR1 is SNHLY and CDR2 FYNNEI. The CDR3 spans 13 residues. The J segment lost 8 bases and the V segment lost 6 bases, leaving 4 bases of the junction unmatched. The CDR3 region is CASRGQGASGYTF. The CDR3, as DNA: TGTGCCAGCAGGGGACAGGGGGCGAGCGGCTACACCTTC.

CDR3 bases: TGTGCCAGCAGCGTATTAGATAGCTCCTACAATGAGCAGTTCTTC. Translated, it gives CASSVLDSSYNEQFF. V gene TRBV9 combines with J gene TRBJ2-1; D is undetermined. V lost 1 base to trimming and J lost 0 bases, with 8 bases between them. Per the germline V gene, CDR1 is SGDLS and CDR2 is YYNGEE. The CDR3 extends over 15 amino acids.

The chain is built from TRBV4-1 and TRBJ2-7; 8 bases align to TRBD2. CDR3 size: 15 residues. J gave up 3 bases and V 0 bases, and 4 bases lay outside the gene matches. Germline CDR1 and CDR2: MGHRA and YSYEKL. The CDR3 bases are TGCGCCAGCAGCCAAGAAGCGGGAGAGCTCTACGAGCAGTACTTC. Protein: CASSQEAGELYEQYF.

In its sample, this clone was seen once. The V gene is TRBV18, the J gene TRBJ2-7, with a possible D match to TRBD1 (5 bases). The V gene lost 1 base and the J gene lost 7 bases, with 17 bases spanning the gap. Germline V CDR1 and CDR2: KGHSH, LQKENI. The CDR3 is 15 residues long. CDR3 protein: CASSPRGAASGEQYF. The CDR3 nucleotides are TGTGCCAGCTCACCACGTGGGGCAGCGTCTGGGGAGCAGTACTTC.

The chain uses TRBV18 and TRBJ2-5; 11 bases line up with TRBD2. CDR3 size: 15 residues. Germline V gives CDR1 KGHSH, CDR2 LQKENI. J was trimmed by 4 bases and V by 3 bases; bases with no gene match: 4. Here the CDR3 reads CASSPRLAGIETQYF. CDR3 DNA: TGTGCCAGCTCACCCCGACTAGCGGGGATAGAGACCCAGTACTTC. Supplemented by reference TRBV18 and TRBJ2-5, the full variable domain reads NAGVMQNPRHLVRRRGQEARLRCSPMKGHSHVYWYRQLPEEGLKFMVYLQKENIIDESGMPKERFSAEFPKEGPSILRIQQVVRGDSAAYFCASSPRLAGIETQYFGPGTRLLVL.